This is a list of T cell receptor beta chains from one sample in a study of memory CD4+ T cells and cytomegalovirus serostatus. Some clones are missing from TCRdb's copy, which holds only in-frame ones; the method was immunoSEQ multiplex PCR. The repertoire consists of over 60,000 clones, with approximately 78% occurring once and the leading ten covering 0.88%. Sequenced input: memory CD4+ T cells from blood. All receptors derive from an adult in good health and CMV-seronegative. Each CDR3 is given without its conserved first and last residue.

cdr3_length: 17; v_call: TRBV10-3; cdr3_aa: AISPGQGVGSSGANVLT
cdr3_length: 12; v_call: TRBV7-2; cdr3_aa: ASSLGGMGETQY
cdr3_length: 12; v_call: TRBV29-1; cdr3_aa: SVATGQTWLGYT
cdr3_length: 18; v_call: TRBV9; cdr3_aa: ASSVGWGPGGGLSTDTQY
cdr3_length: 14; v_call: TRBV29-1; cdr3_aa: SATSASGFPAYEQY
cdr3_length: 11; v_call: TRBV18; cdr3_aa: ASSRAALREQF
cdr3_length: 12; v_call: TRBV19; cdr3_aa: ASSIGTGDEKLF
cdr3_length: 13; v_call: TRBV5-1; cdr3_aa: ASSKSGATYNEQF
cdr3_length: 13; v_call: TRBV6-1; cdr3_aa: ASSPQGNIPNEQF
cdr3_length: 12; v_call: TRBV19; cdr3_aa: ASSTWTQEETQY
cdr3_length: 13; v_call: TRBV7-2; cdr3_aa: ASREGGAATGELF
cdr3_length: 10; v_call: TRBV30; cdr3_aa: AWSAAQDEQY
cdr3_length: 11; v_call: TRBV5-1; cdr3_aa: ASSAKQDSPLH
cdr3_length: 12; v_call: TRBV6-5; cdr3_aa: ASRTPGTDTEAF
cdr3_length: 11; v_call: TRBV5-1; cdr3_aa: ASSLGWGYGYT
cdr3_length: 12; v_call: TRBV4-1; cdr3_aa: ASSPQRGYGEQF
cdr3_length: 12; v_call: TRBV6-5; cdr3_aa: ASSYSGSWYEQY
cdr3_length: 11; v_call: TRBV5-1; cdr3_aa: ASSLTVNTEAF
cdr3_length: 12; v_call: TRBV11-2; cdr3_aa: ASSSPRGQETQY
cdr3_length: 14; v_call: TRBV7-3; cdr3_aa: ASSLKGTVGKDTQY
cdr3_length: 14; v_call: TRBV7-2; cdr3_aa: ASSPLTGRSNQPQH
cdr3_length: 14; v_call: TRBV6-6; cdr3_aa: ASSYFRDRGLETQY
cdr3_length: 11; v_call: TRBV4-2; cdr3_aa: ASSQDLLREQF
cdr3_length: 10; v_call: TRBV27; cdr3_aa: ASSFRGLEQY
cdr3_length: 10; v_call: TRBV30; cdr3_aa: AWSGDNYGYT
cdr3_length: 13; v_call: TRBV7-2; cdr3_aa: ASSPGTGFNQPQH
cdr3_length: 16; v_call: TRBV7-2; cdr3_aa: ASSLEAPGGRVVYTQY
cdr3_length: 12; v_call: TRBV11-2; cdr3_aa: ASSLQPNADRQY
cdr3_length: 9; v_call: TRBV28; cdr3_aa: ASTIESEQF
cdr3_length: 13; v_call: TRBV27; cdr3_aa: ASSLLGIGTDTQY
cdr3_length: 12; v_call: TRBV10-2; cdr3_aa: ASSWGTGGYEQY
cdr3_length: 13; v_call: TRBV5-1; cdr3_aa: ASSSGTGGIDTQY
cdr3_length: 15; v_call: TRBV9; cdr3_aa: ASSVDTSGRQDNEQF
cdr3_length: 13; v_call: TRBV2; cdr3_aa: ASSLDRGRFQPQH
cdr3_length: 11; v_call: TRBV30; cdr3_aa: AWSSGRNQPQH
cdr3_length: 12; v_call: TRBV5-1; cdr3_aa: ASSLETGEQPQH
cdr3_length: 11; v_call: TRBV7-9; cdr3_aa: ASSLGLAETQY
cdr3_length: 12; v_call: TRBV19; cdr3_aa: ASSIWDRDTGYT
cdr3_length: 10; v_call: TRBV2; cdr3_aa: ASRGMTFEQF
cdr3_length: 12; v_call: TRBV11-1; cdr3_aa: ASSSRLAWETQY
cdr3_length: 14; v_call: TRBV28; cdr3_aa: ASSLYMEQSLYGYT
cdr3_length: 12; v_call: TRBV25-1; cdr3_aa: ASSRTGTGYGYT
cdr3_length: 11; v_call: TRBV7-9; cdr3_aa: ASSRTSPYGYT